This TCR beta chain stems from a study of beta chain features in type 1 diabetes. The whole isolated RNA underwent reverse transcription, so sequencing captured expressed TCRB transcripts. Profiled with immunoSEQ multiplex PCR; TCRdb holds only in-frame clones, not every one. This table has 250,000 to 300,000 clones, about 24% appearing once. The CDR3 runs 14 residues. V was clipped by 3 bases and J by 3 bases; unmatched bases: 4. CDR1 and CDR2 (germline): SGHRS, YFSETQ. For this clone: What it binds is not known.

General observations from the study: In cDNA sequencing, cells with high TCR expression could be over-represented. In all four CD4+ subsets, TCRB CDR3 length was significantly, moderately reduced in type 1 diabetes. Naive, central memory and Treg TCRB repertoires seemed to resemble each other more closely in patients than they did in healthy donors.

Sequences were obtained from naive CD4+ T cells from blood. This chain links TRBV5-1 with TRBJ2-5, with TRBD1 matching 8 bases. The TCR was taken from a woman aged 25 to 39 with type 1 diabetes. The CDR3 reads CASSSTGVKETQYF. DNA for the CDR3: TGCGCCAGCAGCTCGACAGGGGTGAAAGAGACCCAGTACTTC.